This TCR beta chain was profiled in a study of shared clonotypes between healthy human individuals. Study-level findings and limits: The genetic and exposure-history diversity represented was limited by few donors.

Free of recent acute infections or vaccinations, the donors were healthy HIV-negative adults. The CDR3 sequence is 17 residues long. Germline assignment: CDR1 SGHAT and CDR2 FQDESV (reference sequence). Trimming took 5 bases from V and 10 from J; bases not matched to a gene: 19. A word on this clone: Antigen: not known.

Data came from immunoSEQ multiplex PCR; TCRdb stores just in-frame clones and leaves some out. The data contain some 1 million clones, around 74% of them singletons. V usage is TRBV11-1 and J usage is TRBJ2-3, with TRBD2 matching over 9 bases. This TCR came from a man aged 18 to 30 in good health. Sequencing input: memory CD4+ T cells sorted from blood. The sample's subset: CD45RA-negative fraction. This CDR3 reads CASSRNSQWREGRPQYF. CDR3 bases: TGTGCCAGCAGCCGAAACTCCCAATGGCGGGAGGGCCGACCGCAGTATTTT.